This TCR beta chain was captured in a study of tumor and adjacent non-tumor tissue in lung cancer. At the level of the study: Each sample yielded about 4.17 million productive TCRbeta reads on average. Study-level points and caveats: Normal lung showed higher cumulative top 100 clone frequency than tumor.

The template was RNA from unsorted bulk tissue. The normal lung tissue was taken more than 3 cm from the tumor edge. A modified ARM-PCR protocol with three rounds of nested PCR amplified TCRbeta. TCRdb reprocessed the multiplex PCR reads with MiXCR, giving one entry per CDR3 protein. The sample has over 35,000 distinct CDR3 sequences, 60% seen once. The V gene's germline CDR1 is SGHTA and CDR2 FQGNSA. Trimming cost V 6 bases and J 4 bases, with 16 bases left between them. The CDR3 covers 15 residues. In the case of this clonotype: As yet, its antigen is unknown.

The chain carries TRBV7-2 and TRBJ2-1; no clear D. The sample taken for sequencing was distant non-tumor lung tissue. This sequence originates from a man in his fifties with non-small cell lung cancer. Written as DNA, the CDR3 is TGTGCCAGCAGACAAGGCCCCGATGTTTACAATGAGCAGTTCTTC. This sequence encodes CASRQGPDVYNEQFF.